The clone carrying this T cell receptor beta chain has just a few counts. The antigen is unknown. The data derive from a study of cytomegalovirus exposure and HLA in healthy donors. Notes on the study in general: Both high specificity and high sensitivity reportedly marked the classifier's diagnosis of cytomegalovirus status.

The PCR ran on 60 Vbeta and 13 Jbeta primers. Using immunoSEQ multiplex PCR, the repertoire was profiled, and TCRdb retains in-frame clones only, with some absent. Of under 90,000 clones listed, roughly 67% are singletons. This CDR3 has 11 amino acids. Germline V CDR1 and CDR2: SNHLY, FYNNEI. V lost 8 bases to trimming and J lost 4 bases, with 8 bases between them. This receptor was taken from a middle-aged man in good health and CMV-seropositive. Sample: PBMCs. This chain links TRBV2 with TRBJ2-5, with D possibly being TRBD1 (5 bases). CDR3 in DNA: TGTGCCAGCGGTCAGGGAGAGACCCAGTACTTC. Translating gives CASGQGETQYF.